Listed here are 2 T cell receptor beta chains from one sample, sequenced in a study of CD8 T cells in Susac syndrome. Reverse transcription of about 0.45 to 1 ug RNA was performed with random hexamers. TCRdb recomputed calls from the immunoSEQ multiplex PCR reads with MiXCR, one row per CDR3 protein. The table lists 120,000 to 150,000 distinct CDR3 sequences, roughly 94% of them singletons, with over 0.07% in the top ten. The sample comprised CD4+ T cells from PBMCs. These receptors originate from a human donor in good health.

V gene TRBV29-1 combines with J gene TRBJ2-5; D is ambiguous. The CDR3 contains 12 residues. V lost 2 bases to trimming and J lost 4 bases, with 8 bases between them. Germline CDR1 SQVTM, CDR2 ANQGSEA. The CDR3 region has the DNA TGCAGCGTTGAAATAGGCGGAGAGACCCAGTACTTC. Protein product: CSVEIGGETQYF. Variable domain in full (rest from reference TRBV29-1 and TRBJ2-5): SAVISQKPSRDICQRGTSLTIQCQVDSQVTMMFWYRQQPGQSLTLIATANQGSEATYESGFVIDKFPISRPNLTFSTLTVSNMSPEDSSIYLCSVEIGGETQYFGPGTRLLVL.

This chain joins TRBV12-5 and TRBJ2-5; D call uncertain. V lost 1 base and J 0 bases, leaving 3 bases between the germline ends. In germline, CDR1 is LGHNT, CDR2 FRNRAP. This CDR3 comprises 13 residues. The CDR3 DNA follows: TGTGCTAGTGGTTTGGGGTACCAAGAGACCCAGTACTTC. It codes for CASGLGYQETQYF.